This T cell receptor beta chain was recorded in a study of CD8+ T cells in alopecia areata. Findings and caveats of the study: Lesional scalp, especially alopecia totalis/universalis, showed higher clonality than normal scalp. Scalp clonality, along with expanded CD8+ clones among the top 100, was significantly decreased by tofacitinib.

Germline V gene sequence: CDR1 SQVTM, CDR2 ANQGSEA. The CDR3 contains 13 residues. The trim removed 4 bases at V and 4 bases at J, leaving 5 bases unmatched. As for treatment: oral pan-JAK inhibitor, 5-10 mg twice daily. As part of sample collection, lesional scalp punch biopsies and peripheral blood were taken from alopecia areata patients. RNA extraction and reverse transcription yielded cDNA as sequencing template. Some clones are missing from TCRdb's copy, which holds only in-frame ones; the method was immunoSEQ multiplex PCR. The sample carries about 140,000 clones, around 86% recorded once. Details on this clone: Its target is not known.

This TCR came from a human donor with alopecia areata. This chain uses TRBV29-1 with TRBJ2-3, with 7 bases matching TRBD1. This specimen was CD8+ T cells sorted from blood, taken at week 4, from a patient treated with tofacitinib. CDR3 amino acids: CSVGQGGADTQYF. The CDR3 nucleotides are TGCAGCGTTGGACAGGGCGGTGCAGATACGCAGTATTTT.